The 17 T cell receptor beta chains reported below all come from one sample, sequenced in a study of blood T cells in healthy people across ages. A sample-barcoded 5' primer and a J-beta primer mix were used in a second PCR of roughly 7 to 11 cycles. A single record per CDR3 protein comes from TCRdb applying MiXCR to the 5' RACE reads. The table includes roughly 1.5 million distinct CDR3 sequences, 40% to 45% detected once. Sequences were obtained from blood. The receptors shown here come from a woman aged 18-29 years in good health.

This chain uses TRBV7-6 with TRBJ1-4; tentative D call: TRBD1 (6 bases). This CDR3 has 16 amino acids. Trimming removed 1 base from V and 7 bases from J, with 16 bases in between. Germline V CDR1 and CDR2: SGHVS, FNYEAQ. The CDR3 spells CASSLELQGTAEKLFF. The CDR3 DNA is TGTGCCAGCAGCTTAGAACTACAGGGAACGGCTGAAAAACTGTTTTTT. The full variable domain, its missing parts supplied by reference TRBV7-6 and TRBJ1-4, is GAGVSQSPRYKVTKRGQDVALRCDPISGHVSLYWYRQALGQGPEFLTYFNYEAQQDKSGLPNDRFSAERPEGSISTLTIQRTEQRDSAMYRCASSLELQGTAEKLFFGSGTQLSVL.

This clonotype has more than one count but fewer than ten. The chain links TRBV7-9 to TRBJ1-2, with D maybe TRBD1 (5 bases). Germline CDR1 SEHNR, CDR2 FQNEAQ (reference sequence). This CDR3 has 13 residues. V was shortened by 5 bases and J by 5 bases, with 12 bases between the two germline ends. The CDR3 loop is CASSPTAIYGYTF. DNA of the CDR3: TGTGCCAGCAGCCCGACAGCGATTTATGGCTACACCTTC. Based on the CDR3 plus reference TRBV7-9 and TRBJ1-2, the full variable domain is DTGVSQNPRHKITKRGQNVTFRCDPISEHNRLYWYRQTLGQGPEFLTYFQNEAQLEKSRLLSDRFSAERPKGSFSTLEIQRTEQGDSAMYLCASSPTAIYGYTFGSGTRLTVV.

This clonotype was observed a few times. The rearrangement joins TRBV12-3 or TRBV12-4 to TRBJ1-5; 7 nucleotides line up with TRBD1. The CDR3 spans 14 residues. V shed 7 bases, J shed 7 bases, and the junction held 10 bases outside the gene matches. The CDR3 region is CASKITGATQPQHF. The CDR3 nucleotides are TGTGCCAGCAAAATTACAGGGGCAACCCAGCCCCAGCATTTT.

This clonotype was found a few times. The CDR3 DNA reads TGCAGTGCCCAAGCCAGCGGGGGCAGAAATACGAACACCGGGGAGCTGTTTTTT. This sequence encodes CSAQASGGRNTNTGELFF. This rearrangement joins TRBV20-1 to TRBJ2-2; 8 bases line up with TRBD2. V gave up 6 bases and J gave up 0 bases; unmatched junction bases: 15. Germline V gene lookup returns CDR1 DFQATT and CDR2 SNEGSKA (reference sequence). This CDR3 spans 18 amino acids.

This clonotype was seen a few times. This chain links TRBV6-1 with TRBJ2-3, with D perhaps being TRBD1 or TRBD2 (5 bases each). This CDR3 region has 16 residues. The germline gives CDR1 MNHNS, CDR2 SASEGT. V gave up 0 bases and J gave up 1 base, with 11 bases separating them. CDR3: CASSEAAGGGTDTQYF. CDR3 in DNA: TGTGCCAGCAGTGAAGCGGCTGGGGGTGGCACAGATACGCAGTATTTT.

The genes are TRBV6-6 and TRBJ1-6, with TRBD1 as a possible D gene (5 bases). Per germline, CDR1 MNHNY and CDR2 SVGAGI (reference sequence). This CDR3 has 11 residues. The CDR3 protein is CAAGTGSPLHF. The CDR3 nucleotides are TGTGCTGCCGGTACAGGATCACCCCTCCACTTT.

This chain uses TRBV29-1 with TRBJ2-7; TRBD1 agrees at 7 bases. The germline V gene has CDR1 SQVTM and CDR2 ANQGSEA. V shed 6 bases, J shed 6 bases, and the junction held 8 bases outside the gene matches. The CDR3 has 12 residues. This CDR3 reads CSVDDRVGEQYF. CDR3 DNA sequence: TGCAGCGTCGATGACAGGGTAGGCGAGCAGTACTTC.

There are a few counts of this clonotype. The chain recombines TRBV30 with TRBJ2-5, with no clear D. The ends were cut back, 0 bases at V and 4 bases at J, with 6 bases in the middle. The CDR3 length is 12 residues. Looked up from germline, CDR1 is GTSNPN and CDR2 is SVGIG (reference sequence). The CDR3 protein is CAWSVGSETQYF. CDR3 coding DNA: TGTGCCTGGAGTGTAGGATCAGAGACCCAGTACTTC.

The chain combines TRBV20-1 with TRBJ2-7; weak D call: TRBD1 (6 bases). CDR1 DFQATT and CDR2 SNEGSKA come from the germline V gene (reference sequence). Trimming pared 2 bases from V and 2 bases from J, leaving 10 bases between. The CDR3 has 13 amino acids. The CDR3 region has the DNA TGCAGTGCTAGACAGGGGCCGACCTACGAGCAGTACTTC. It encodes CSARQGPTYEQYF.

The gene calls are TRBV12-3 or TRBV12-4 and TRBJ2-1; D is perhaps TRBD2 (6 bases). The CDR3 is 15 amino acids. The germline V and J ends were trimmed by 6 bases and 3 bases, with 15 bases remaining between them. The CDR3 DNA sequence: TGTGCCAGCAGCACTCTAGCGCAAGGCTACAATGAGCAGTTCTTC. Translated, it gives CASSTLAQGYNEQFF.

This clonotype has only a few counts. The CDR3 nucleotides read TGTGCCAGCAGCACAACACAGGGGAGCAATGAGCAGTTCTTC. Its protein is CASSTTQGSNEQFF. This chain connects TRBV28 to TRBJ2-1; 7 bases are shared with TRBD1. The V segment lost 6 bases and the J segment 6 bases; nucleotides outside the gene matches: 8. The germline V gene has CDR1 MDHEN and CDR2 SYDVKM. The CDR3 is 14 residues long.

The CDR3 loop is CASQEFQGYDYGSPLHF. CDR3 DNA sequence: TGTGCCAGCCAAGAGTTCCAGGGTTACGACTATGGTTCACCCCTCCACTTT. The chain couples TRBV12-3 or TRBV12-4 to TRBJ1-6; D possibly corresponds to TRBD1 (5 bases). This CDR3 contains 17 residues. Trimming left V 8 bases short and J 9 bases short, with 26 bases between.

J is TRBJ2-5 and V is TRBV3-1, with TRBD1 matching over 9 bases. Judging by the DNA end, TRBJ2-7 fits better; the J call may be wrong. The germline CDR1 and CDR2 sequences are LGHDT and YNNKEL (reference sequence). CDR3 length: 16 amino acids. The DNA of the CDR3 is TGTGCCAGCAGCCAAGGGAACACAGGGGGCCTTGGCGAGCAGTACTTC. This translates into CASSQGNTGGLGEQYF.

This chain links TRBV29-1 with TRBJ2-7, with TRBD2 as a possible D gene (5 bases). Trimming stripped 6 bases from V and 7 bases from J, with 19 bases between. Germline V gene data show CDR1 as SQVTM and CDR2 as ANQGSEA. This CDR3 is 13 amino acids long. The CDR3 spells CSVGLSMVGEQYF. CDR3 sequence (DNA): TGCAGCGTAGGACTGAGTATGGTAGGTGAGCAGTACTTC.

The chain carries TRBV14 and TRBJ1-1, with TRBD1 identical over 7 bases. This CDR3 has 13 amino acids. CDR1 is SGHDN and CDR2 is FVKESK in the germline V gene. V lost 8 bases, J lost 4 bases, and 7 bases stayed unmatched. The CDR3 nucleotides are TGTGCCAGCCAGACAGGGACATTCACTGAAGCTTTCTTT. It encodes CASQTGTFTEAFF.

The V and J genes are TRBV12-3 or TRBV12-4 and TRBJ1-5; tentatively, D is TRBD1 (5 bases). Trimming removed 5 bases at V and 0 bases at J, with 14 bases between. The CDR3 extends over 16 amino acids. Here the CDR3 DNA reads TGTGCCAGCAGTAGTTGGGGTAGGGGTAGCAATCAGCCCCAGCATTTT. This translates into CASSSWGRGSNQPQHF.

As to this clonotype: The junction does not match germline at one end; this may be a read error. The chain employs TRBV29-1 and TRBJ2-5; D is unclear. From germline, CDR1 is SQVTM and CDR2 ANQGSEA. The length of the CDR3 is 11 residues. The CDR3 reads CRVEGSNEQYF. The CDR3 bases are TGCCGCGTTGAAGGTAGCAATGAGCAGTACTTC. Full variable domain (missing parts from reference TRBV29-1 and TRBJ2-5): SAVISQKPSRDICQRGTSLTIQCQVDSQVTMMFWYRQQPGQSLTLIATANQGSEATYESGFVIDKFPISRPNLTFSTLTVSNMSPEDSSIYLCRVEGSNEQYFGPGTRLLVL.